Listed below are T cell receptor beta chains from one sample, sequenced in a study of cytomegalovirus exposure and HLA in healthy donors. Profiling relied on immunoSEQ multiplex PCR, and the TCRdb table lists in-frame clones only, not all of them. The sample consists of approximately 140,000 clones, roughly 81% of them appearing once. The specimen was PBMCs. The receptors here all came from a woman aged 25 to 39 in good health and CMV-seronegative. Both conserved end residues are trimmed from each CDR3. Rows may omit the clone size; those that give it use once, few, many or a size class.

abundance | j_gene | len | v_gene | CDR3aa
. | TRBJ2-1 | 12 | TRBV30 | AWSVILADGEQF
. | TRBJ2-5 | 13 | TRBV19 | ASSIRSGPWETQY
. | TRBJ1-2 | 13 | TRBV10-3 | AISDWSGAFYGYT
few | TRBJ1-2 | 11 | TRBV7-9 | ASSVSQGEGYT
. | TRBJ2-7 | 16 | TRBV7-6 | ASSLAQAGQSILYEQY
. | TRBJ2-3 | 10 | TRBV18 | ASSPRADTQY
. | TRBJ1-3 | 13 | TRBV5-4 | ASSETGGKGNTIY
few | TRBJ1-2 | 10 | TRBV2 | ASSITGLGYT
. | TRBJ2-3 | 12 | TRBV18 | ASSLTGRTDTQY
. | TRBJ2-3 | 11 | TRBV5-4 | ASRTGPTDTQY
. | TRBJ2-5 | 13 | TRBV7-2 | ASSLSSRDQETQY
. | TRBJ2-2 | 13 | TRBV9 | ASSVVERGTGELF
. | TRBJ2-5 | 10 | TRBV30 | AWSLAQETQY
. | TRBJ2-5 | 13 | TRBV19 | ASSTGLAGVETQY
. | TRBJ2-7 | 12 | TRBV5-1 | ASSFIVSSYEQY
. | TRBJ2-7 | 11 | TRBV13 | ASSPGRLGEQY
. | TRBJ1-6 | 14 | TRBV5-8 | ASSFTSSSYNSPLH
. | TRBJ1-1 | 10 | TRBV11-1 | ASSSDRVHAF
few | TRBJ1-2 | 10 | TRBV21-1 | ASRDRSYGYT
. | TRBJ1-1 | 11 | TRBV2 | ASSEEMNTEAF
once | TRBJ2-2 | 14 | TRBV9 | ASSPQLAGRAGELF
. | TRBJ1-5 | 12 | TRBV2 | ASTTQTENQPQH
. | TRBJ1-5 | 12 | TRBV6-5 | ASSYVQGRQPQH
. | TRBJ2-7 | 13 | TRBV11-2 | ASNDRDRVPNEQY
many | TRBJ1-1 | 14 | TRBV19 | ASSIGQAKGNTEAF
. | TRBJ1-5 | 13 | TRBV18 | ASSPWDSGDQPQH